This TCR beta chain came from a study of blood T cell repertoires in COVID-19. The wider study: Specimens from acute and convalescent COVID-19 originated in the United States, Italy and Spain.

Authors' methods: Counts of nucleated cells, estimated from reference gene primer amplification, were obtained. Measured with immunoSEQ multiplex PCR; TCRdb has only the in-frame clones, and not every one. That table furnishes V, J and clone size, whereas the DNA furnished D and trimming. The table has 70,000 to 90,000 clones, nearly 90% seen once. V was shortened by 4 bases and J by 5 bases, with 9 bases between the two germline ends. This CDR3 is 13 amino acids long. Germline values: CDR1 KGHSH, CDR2 LQKENI. The source material was peripheral blood. This chain links TRBV18 with TRBJ1-5, with unresolved D. This clonotype was sampled from a man between 50 and 59 years old with acute or convalescent COVID-19. DNA for the CDR3: TGTGCCAGCTCACTAAACACAGATCAGCCCCAGCATTTT. Translation: CASSLNTDQPQHF.